These T cell receptor beta chains were read from a single sample in a study of blood T cell repertoires in COVID-19. Measured with immunoSEQ multiplex PCR; TCRdb has only the in-frame clones, and not every one. Among 280,000 or so clones listed, roughly 89% were seen once. The sample consisted of PBMCs or T cells enriched from blood (not recorded which). These receptors were collected from a young woman with acute COVID-19. The CDR3 runs from the conserved cysteine through the conserved F or W.

CDR3 length: 16; J gene: TRBJ1-5; V gene: TRBV23-1; CDR3 protein: CASRDTGGGSNQPQHF
CDR3 length: 15; J gene: TRBJ2-5; V gene: TRBV6-5; CDR3 protein: CASRDLTGQGETQYF
CDR3 length: 14; J gene: TRBJ1-2; V gene: TRBV28; CDR3 protein: CASSLQNRVYGYTF
CDR3 length: 13; J gene: TRBJ1-2; V gene: TRBV24-1; CDR3 protein: CATSGGGVHGYTF
CDR3 length: 15; J gene: TRBJ2-1; V gene: TRBV19; CDR3 protein: CASSTYRESYNEQFF
CDR3 length: 15; J gene: TRBJ1-2; V gene: TRBV9; CDR3 protein: CASSVGGRDNYGYTF
CDR3 length: 13; J gene: TRBJ1-5; V gene: TRBV12-3/TRBV12-4; CDR3 protein: CASRKTGPGPQHF
CDR3 length: 16; J gene: TRBJ1-1; V gene: TRBV7-2; CDR3 protein: CASSKGTGGAGTEAFF
CDR3 length: 17; J gene: TRBJ2-3; V gene: TRBV7-6; CDR3 protein: CASSQAPPAGLPDTQYF
CDR3 length: 17; J gene: TRBJ2-2; V gene: TRBV11-2; CDR3 protein: CASSLAYRGLNTGELFF